This TCR beta chain was retrieved from a study of early T cells in non-severe SARS-CoV-2 infection. Unique molecular identifiers tagged individual cDNA molecules. TCRdb reprocessed the 5' RACE reads with MiXCR, giving one entry per CDR3 protein. The sample records tens of thousands of distinct CDR3 sequences, roughly 5.7% being singletons. Germline CDR1 is SGHNT and CDR2 is YYREEE (reference sequence). Trimming cost V 3 bases and J 7 bases; bases outside gene matches: 9. The CDR3 totals 14 residues. Sequencing was carried out using whole blood. This chain joins TRBV5-4 and TRBJ2-7; 8 bases are a match to TRBD2. This sequence was found in an adult who was a healthcare worker with PCR-confirmed SARS-CoV-2 infection or an uninfected control (not recorded which). The CDR3 loop reads CASSYGLAEVEQYF. In nucleotides, the CDR3 is TGTGCCAGCAGCTACGGACTAGCAGAGGTGGAGCAGTACTTC.